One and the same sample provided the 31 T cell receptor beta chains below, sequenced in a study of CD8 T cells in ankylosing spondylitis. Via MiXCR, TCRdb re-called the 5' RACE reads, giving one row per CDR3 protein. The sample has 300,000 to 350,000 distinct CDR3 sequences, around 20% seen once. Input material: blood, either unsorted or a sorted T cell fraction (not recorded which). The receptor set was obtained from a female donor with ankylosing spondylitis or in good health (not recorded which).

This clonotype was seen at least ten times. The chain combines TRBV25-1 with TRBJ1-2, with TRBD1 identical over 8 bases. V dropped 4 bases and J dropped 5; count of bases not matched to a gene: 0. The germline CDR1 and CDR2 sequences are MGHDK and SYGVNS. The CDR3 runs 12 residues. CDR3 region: CASSGTGYGYTF. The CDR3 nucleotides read TGTGCCAGCAGTGGGACAGGGTATGGCTACACCTTC.

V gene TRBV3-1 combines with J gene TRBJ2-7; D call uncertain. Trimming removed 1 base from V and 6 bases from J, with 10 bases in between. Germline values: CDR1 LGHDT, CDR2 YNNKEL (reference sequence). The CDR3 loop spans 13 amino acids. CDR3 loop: CASSQVAGSEQYF. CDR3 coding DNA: TGTGCCAGCAGCCAAGTGGCAGGAAGCGAGCAGTACTTC.

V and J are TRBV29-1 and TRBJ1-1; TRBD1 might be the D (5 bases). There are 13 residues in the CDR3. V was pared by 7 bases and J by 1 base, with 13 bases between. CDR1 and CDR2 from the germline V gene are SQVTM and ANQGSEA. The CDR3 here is CSARVGPNTEAFF. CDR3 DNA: TGCAGCGCCCGGGTGGGGCCGAACACTGAAGCTTTCTTT.

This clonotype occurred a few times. The chain's CDR3 is CASSTRQGVSGANVLTF. The CDR3, as DNA: TGTGCCAGCAGTACAAGACAGGGCGTCTCTGGGGCCAACGTCCTGACTTTC. V gene TRBV5-5 combines with J gene TRBJ2-6, with 7 bases that match TRBD1. V lost 5 bases and J lost 0; bases outside the gene matches: 8. CDR3 size: 17 residues. CDR1 is SGHKS and CDR2 is YYEKEE in the germline V gene (reference sequence).

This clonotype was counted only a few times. CDR3 in amino acids: CAARTGRLETQYF. The DNA of the CDR3 is TGTGCCGCAAGGACAGGGAGGTTGGAGACCCAGTACTTC. The chain recombines TRBV6-2 or TRBV6-3 with TRBJ2-5; 8 nucleotides line up with TRBD1. This CDR3 is 13 amino acids long. The germline CDR1 and CDR2 sequences are MNHEY and SVGEGT. V dropped 11 bases and J dropped 5; count of bases not matched to a gene: 10.

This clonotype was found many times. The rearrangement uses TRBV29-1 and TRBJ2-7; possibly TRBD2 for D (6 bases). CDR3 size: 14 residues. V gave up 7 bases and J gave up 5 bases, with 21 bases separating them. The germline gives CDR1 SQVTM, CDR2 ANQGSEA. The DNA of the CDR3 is TGCAGCGCTGTCGGGGGTCAGGGAGCCCACGAGCAGTACTTC. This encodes CSAVGGQGAHEQYF.

In nucleotides, the CDR3 is TGCGCCAGCAGCGTGGGGGTACTAGCGGGAGATACGTACAATGAGCAGTTCTTC. This sequence encodes CASSVGVLAGDTYNEQFF. This chain joins TRBV5-1 and TRBJ2-1; 11 nucleotides match TRBD2. The V segment lost 4 bases and the J segment 4 bases; nucleotides outside the gene matches: 13. This CDR3 spans 18 amino acids. Germline V gene data show CDR1 as SGHRS and CDR2 as YFSETQ.

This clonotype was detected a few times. As DNA, the CDR3 is TGTGCCTGGAGTGTAGGTCTCCAGATGGGCGAGCAGTACTTC. It is translated as CAWSVGLQMGEQYF. The chain uses TRBV30 and TRBJ2-7; D ambiguous. The CDR3 sequence is 14 residues long. The V end was cut by 0 bases, the J end by 6 bases, with 15 bases between. Germline-derived CDR1 and CDR2 are GTSNPN and SVGIG (reference sequence).

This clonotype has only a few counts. The CDR3 here is CASSQRGTREGEQYF. The CDR3 DNA reads TGTGCCAGCTCCCAAAGAGGGACTAGGGAAGGGGAGCAGTACTTC. The chain is built from TRBV12-3 or TRBV12-4 and TRBJ2-7; 8 bases fit TRBD2. Trimming took 8 bases from V and 7 from J; bases not matched to a gene: 16. The CDR3 runs 15 residues.

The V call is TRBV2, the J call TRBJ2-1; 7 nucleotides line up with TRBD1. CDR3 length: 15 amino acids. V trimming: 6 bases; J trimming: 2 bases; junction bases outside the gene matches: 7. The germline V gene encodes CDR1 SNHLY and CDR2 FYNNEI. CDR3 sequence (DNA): TGTGCCAGCAGCCCCGACAGGGCCCCCTACAATGAGCAGTTCTTC. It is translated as CASSPDRAPYNEQFF.

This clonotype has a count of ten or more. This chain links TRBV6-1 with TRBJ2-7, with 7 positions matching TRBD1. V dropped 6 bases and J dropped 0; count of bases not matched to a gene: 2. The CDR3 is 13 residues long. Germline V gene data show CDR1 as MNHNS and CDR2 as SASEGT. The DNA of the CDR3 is TGTGCCAGCAGCCGACAGGGCTCCTACGAGCAGTACTTC. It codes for CASSRQGSYEQYF.

As DNA, the CDR3 is TGTGCCAGCAGCTCCGAGGGGGACAGGGCACAGCCCCAGCATTTT. This sequence encodes CASSSEGDRAQPQHF. The chain combines TRBV9 with TRBJ1-5, with TRBD1 matching 9 bases. V shed 4 bases and J 7 bases; nucleotides not matched to a gene: 9. This CDR3 spans 15 amino acids. CDR1 and CDR2 from the germline V gene are SGDLS and YYNGEE.

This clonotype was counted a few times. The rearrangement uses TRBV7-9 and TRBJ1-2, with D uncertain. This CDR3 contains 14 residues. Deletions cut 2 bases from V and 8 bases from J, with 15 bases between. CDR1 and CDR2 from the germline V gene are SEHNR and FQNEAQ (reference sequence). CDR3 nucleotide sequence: TGTGCCAGCAGCTTATCTGGCGGTGCCGGCGGCTACACCTTC. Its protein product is CASSLSGGAGGYTF.

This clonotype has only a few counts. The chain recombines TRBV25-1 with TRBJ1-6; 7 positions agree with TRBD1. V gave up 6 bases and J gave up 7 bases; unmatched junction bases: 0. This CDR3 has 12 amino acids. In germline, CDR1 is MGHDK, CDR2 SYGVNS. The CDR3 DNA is TGTGCCAGCAGGACAGGGAATTCACCCCTCCACTTT. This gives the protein CASRTGNSPLHF.

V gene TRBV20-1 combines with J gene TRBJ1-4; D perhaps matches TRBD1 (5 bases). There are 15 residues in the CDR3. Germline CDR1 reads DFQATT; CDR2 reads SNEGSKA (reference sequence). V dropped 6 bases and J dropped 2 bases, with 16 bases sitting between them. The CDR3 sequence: CSASDPRQTNEKLFF. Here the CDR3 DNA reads TGCAGTGCCTCTGACCCTAGACAGACTAATGAAAAACTGTTTTTT.

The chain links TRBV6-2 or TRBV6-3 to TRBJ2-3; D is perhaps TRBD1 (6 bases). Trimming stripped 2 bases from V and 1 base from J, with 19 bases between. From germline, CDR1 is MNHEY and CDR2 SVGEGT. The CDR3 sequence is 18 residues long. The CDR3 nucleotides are TGTGCCAGCAGTTACGGGGGCCGAATCGAGGAGGGCACAGATACGCAGTATTTT. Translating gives CASSYGGRIEEGTDTQYF.

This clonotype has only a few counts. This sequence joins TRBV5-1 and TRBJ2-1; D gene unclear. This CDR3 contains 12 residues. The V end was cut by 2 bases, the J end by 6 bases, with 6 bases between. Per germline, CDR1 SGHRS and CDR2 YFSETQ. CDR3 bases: TGCGCCAGCAGCTTAGTCGCCAATGAGCAGTTCTTC. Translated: CASSLVANEQFF.

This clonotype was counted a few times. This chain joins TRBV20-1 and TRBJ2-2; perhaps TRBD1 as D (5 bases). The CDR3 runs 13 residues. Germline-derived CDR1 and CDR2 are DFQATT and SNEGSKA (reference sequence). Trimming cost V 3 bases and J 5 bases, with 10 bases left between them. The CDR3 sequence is CSARQGWTGELFF. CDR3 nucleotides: TGCAGTGCTAGGCAGGGCTGGACCGGGGAGCTGTTTTTT.

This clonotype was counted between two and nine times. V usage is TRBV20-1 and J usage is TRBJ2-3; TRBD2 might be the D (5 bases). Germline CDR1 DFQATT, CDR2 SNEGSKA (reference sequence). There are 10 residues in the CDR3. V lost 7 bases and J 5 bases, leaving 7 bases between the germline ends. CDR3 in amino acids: CSVSGDTQYF. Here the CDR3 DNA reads TGCAGTGTGAGCGGAGATACGCAGTATTTT.

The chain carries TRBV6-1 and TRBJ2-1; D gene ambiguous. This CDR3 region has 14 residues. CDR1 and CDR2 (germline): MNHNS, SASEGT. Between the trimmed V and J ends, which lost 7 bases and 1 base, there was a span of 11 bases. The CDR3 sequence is CASTIPLSYNEQFF. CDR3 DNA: TGTGCCAGCACTATTCCTCTATCCTACAATGAGCAGTTCTTC.

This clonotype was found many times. DNA of the CDR3: TGCAGCATCGCGGAGGGGGAGACCCAGTACTTC. Protein: CSIAEGETQYF. The rearrangement joins TRBV29-1 to TRBJ2-5, with a tentative D call TRBD2 (6 bases). The V gene's germline CDR1 is SQVTM and CDR2 ANQGSEA. This CDR3 is built from 11 residues. V lost 8 bases and J lost 5, with 12 bases in between.

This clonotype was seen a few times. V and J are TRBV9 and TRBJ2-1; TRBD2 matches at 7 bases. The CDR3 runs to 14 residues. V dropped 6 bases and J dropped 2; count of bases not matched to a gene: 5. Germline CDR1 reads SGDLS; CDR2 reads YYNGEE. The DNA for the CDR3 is TGTGCCAGCACCCCCGGGGGGACCTACAATGAGCAGTTCTTC. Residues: CASTPGGTYNEQFF. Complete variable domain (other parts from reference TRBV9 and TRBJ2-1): DSGVTQTPKHLITATGQRVTLRCSPRSGDLSVYWYQQSLDQGLQFLIQYYNGEERAKGNILERFSAQQFPDLHSELNLSSLELGDSALYFCASTPGGTYNEQFFGPGTRLTVL.

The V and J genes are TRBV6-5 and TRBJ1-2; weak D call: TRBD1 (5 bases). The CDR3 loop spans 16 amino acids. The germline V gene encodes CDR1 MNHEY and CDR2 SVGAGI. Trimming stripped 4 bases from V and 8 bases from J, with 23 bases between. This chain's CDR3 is CASSSLEGGIGDGYTF. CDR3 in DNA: TGTGCCAGCAGTTCCCTGGAGGGAGGGATTGGGGACGGCTACACCTTC.

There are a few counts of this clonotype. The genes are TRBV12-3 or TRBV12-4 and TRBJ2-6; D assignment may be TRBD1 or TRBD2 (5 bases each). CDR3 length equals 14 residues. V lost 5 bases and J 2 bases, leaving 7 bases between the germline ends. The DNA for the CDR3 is TGTGCCAGCAGTGGGGACGCTGGGGCCAACGTCCTGACTTTC. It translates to CASSGDAGANVLTF.

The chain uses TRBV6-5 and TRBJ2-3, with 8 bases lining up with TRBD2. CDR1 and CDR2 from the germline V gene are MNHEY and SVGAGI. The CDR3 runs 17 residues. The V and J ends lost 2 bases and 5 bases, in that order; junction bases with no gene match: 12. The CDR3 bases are TGTGCCAGCAGTTACGGGGCCGGGACTAGTACAGTAGATACGCAGTATTTT. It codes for CASSYGAGTSTVDTQYF.

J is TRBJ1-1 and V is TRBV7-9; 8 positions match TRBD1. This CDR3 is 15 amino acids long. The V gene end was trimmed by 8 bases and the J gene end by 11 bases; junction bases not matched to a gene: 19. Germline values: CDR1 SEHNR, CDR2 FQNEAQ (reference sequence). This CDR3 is CASGRVDRVAVNAFF. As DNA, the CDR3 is TGTGCCAGCGGCCGGGTGGACAGGGTTGCAGTTAATGCTTTCTTT.

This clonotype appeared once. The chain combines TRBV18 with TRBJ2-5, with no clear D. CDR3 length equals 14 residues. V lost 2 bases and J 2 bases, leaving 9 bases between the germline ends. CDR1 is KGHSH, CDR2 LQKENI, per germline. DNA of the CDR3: TGTGCCAGCTCACCAGAGAGGTATCAAGAGACCCAGTACTTC. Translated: CASSPERYQETQYF.

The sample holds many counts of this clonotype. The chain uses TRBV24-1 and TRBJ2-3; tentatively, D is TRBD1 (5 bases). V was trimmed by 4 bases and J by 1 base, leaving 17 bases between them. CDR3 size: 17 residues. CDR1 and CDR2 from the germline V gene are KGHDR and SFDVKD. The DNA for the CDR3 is TGTGCCACCAGTGAGGGGAACAGGAAGAGTGGCACAGATACGCAGTATTTT. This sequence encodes CATSEGNRKSGTDTQYF.

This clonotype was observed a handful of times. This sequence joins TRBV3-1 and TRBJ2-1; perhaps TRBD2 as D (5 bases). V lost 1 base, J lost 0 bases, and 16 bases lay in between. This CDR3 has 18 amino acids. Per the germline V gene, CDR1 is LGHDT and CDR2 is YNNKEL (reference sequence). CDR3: CASSQGRPPGSSYNEQFF. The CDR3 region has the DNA TGTGCCAGCAGCCAAGGCCGGCCACCGGGAAGCTCCTACAATGAGCAGTTCTTC.

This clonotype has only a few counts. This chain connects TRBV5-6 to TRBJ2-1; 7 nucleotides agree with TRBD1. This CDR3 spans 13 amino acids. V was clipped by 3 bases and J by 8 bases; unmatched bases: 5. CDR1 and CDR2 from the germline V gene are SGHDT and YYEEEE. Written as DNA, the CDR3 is TGTGCCAGCAGCTACGGACAGGTAGATGAGCAGTTCTTC. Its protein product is CASSYGQVDEQFF.

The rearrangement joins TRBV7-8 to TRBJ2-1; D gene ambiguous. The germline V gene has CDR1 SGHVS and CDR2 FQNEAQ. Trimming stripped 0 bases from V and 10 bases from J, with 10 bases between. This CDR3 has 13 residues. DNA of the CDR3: TGTGCCAGCAGCTTAGCGTATTCGCAGGAGCAGTTCTTC. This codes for CASSLAYSQEQFF.